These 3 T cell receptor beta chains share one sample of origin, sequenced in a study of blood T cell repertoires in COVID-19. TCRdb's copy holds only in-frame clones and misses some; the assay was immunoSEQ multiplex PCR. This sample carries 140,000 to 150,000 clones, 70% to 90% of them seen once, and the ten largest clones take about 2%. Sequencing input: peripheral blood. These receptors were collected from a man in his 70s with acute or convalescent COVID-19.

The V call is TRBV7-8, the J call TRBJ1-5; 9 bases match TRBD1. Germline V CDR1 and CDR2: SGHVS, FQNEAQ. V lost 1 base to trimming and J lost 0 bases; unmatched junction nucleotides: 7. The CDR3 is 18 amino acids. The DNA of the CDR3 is TGTGCCAGCAGCTTAGTAAACAGGGGGCCCTATAGCAATCAGCCCCAGCATTTT. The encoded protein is CASSLVNRGPYSNQPQHF.

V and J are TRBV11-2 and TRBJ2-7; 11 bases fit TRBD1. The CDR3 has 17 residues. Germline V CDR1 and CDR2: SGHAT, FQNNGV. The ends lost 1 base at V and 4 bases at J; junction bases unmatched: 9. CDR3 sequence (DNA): TGTGCCAGCAGCTTAGGAGGGGCCCGGGACAGGGGGTACGAGCAGTACTTC. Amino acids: CASSLGGARDRGYEQYF.

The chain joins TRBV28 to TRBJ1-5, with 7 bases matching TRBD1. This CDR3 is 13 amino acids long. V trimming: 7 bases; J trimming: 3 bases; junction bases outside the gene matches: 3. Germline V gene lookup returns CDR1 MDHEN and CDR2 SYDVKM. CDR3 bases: TGTGCCAGCAAGGGGGCTTTCAATCAGCCCCAGCATTTT. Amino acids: CASKGAFNQPQHF.